This T cell receptor (beta chain) was obtained from a study of shared clonotypes between healthy human individuals. Whole-study results and caveats: Generation probabilities were higher for clonotypes shared across all four sorted-subset donors than for unshared ones.

Per the germline V gene, CDR1 is SGHAT and CDR2 is FQDESV (reference sequence). This CDR3 has 15 residues. Trimming cost V 6 bases and J 4 bases; bases outside gene matches: 7. Points on this clone: Antigen: not known. This same CDR3 is encoded by further DNA sequences in the sample.

Genomic DNA (from each subset) was split evenly across several immunoSEQ plates. Using 200 ng DNA, some 30,000 T cell genomes, the sorted-subset replicate PCRs were run. Data came from immunoSEQ multiplex PCR; TCRdb stores just in-frame clones and leaves some out. Here the sample spans 2 million to 2.5 million clones, approximately 90% being singletons. The chain links TRBV11-1 to TRBJ2-2; 8 nucleotides agree with TRBD2. The TCR originated in a man aged 18 to 30 in good health. Some clones in this sample may be carry-over from other donors' samples. Sequenced sample: naive CD4+ T cells from PBMCs. Regarding subset: CD45RA+ positively selected. The CDR3 is CASSSGLVGTGELFF. The CDR3 DNA follows: TGTGCCAGCAGTTCGGGACTAGTGGGCACCGGGGAGCTGTTTTTT.